This T cell receptor (beta chain) was captured in a study of blood T cell repertoires in COVID-19. V shed 5 bases and J shed 5 bases, with 20 bases lying between them. The CDR3 extends over 16 amino acids. Germline V gene data show CDR1 as SGHRS and CDR2 as YFSETQ. The method was immunoSEQ multiplex PCR; TCRdb's version includes in-frame clones alone and lacks a portion of them. The profile shows around 85,000 clones, 80% to 90% of them singletons. The chain has TRBV5-1 and TRBJ2-1, with D perhaps TRBD2 (6 bases). The clonotype originates from a woman aged 45-65 years with acute COVID-19. Sequences were obtained from PBMCs or T cells enriched from blood (not recorded which). The CDR3 here is CASREKTGAFDNEQFF. CDR3 DNA: TGCGCCAGCAGGGAAAAGACGGGAGCCTTTGACAATGAGCAGTTCTTC.